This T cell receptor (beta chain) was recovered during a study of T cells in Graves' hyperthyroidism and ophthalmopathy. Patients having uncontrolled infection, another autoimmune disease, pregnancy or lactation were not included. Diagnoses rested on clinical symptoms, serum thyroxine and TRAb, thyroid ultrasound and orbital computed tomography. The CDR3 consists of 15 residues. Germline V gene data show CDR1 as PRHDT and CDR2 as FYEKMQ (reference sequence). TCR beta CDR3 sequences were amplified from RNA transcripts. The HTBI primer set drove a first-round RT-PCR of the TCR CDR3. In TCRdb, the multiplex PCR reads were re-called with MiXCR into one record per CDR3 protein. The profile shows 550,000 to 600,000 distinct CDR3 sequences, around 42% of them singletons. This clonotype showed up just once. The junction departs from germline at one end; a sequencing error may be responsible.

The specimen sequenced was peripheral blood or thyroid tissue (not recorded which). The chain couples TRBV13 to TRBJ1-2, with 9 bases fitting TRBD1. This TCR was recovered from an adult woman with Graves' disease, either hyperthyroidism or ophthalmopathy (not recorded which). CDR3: CAGSVSDRGLNGYTF. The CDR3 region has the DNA TGTGCCGGCAGCGTTTCGGACAGGGGACTGAATGGCTACACCTTC.